Listed below are T cell receptor beta chains from one sample, sequenced in a study of blood T cell repertoires in COVID-19. Clones were read by immunoSEQ multiplex PCR, and TCRdb kept only the in-frame ones, dropping some. The repertoire includes approximately 190,000 clones, 80% to 85% of them detected once, and 20% sits in the top ten. Sequencing was done on a sample of peripheral blood. The receptors shown here come from a human donor in a cohort sampled during active COVID-19. Both conserved end residues are part of each CDR3. D genes are given only for firm matches. Clone size is given for some rows only: seen once, a few or many times, or a class if the clone is expanded.

>NA|TRBV7-8|NA|TRBJ1-2
TGTGCCAGCAGCTTAGACAGGGATAATGGCTACACCTTC
CASSLDRDNGYTF
>NA|TRBV6-1|NA|TRBJ2-3
TGTGCCAGCAGTGAAGCAGGAGCTAGCACAGATACGCAGTATTTT
CASSEAGASTDTQYF
>NA|TRBV5-1|NA|TRBJ2-5
TGCGCCAGCAGCTTGACACCCGGGGGGCGTGAGACCCAGTACTTC
CASSLTPGGRETQYF
>TRBD2|TRBV3-1/TRBV3-2|NA|TRBJ2-3
TGTGCCAGCAGCCGGACTAGCGGGGTCACAGATACGCAGTATTTT
CASSRTSGVTDTQYF
>TRBD1|TRBV29-1|NA|TRBJ2-7
TGCAGCGTCGGGACAGCCTACGAGCAGTACTTC
CSVGTAYEQYF
>TRBD1|TRBV7-9|NA|TRBJ1-1
TGTGCCAGCAGCCCTCGGACAGGGCCTAACACTGAAGCTTTCTTT
CASSPRTGPNTEAFF
>NA|TRBV5-1|few|TRBJ2-6
TGCGCCAGCTTAGAATCTGGGGCCAACGTCCTGACTTTC
CASLESGANVLTF
>TRBD1|TRBV27|NA|TRBJ1-5
TGTGCCAGCAGTTTTGAGGGGGCGAGAGGACAGCCCCAGCATTTT
CASSFEGARGQPQHF
>NA|TRBV5-4|NA|TRBJ2-5
TGTGCCAGCCACGGTGGAGCTCAAGAGACCCAGTACTTC
CASHGGAQETQYF
>TRBD1|TRBV29-1|NA|TRBJ2-5
TGCAGCGTTGACCCCGGGACAGGTCGGGGTTCAGAGACCCAGTACTTC
CSVDPGTGRGSETQYF
>TRBD2|TRBV5-4|NA|TRBJ2-5
TGTGCCAGCAGCTCACGACTAGCGGGGCCACAAGAGACCCAGTACTTC
CASSSRLAGPQETQYF
>NA|TRBV11-2|NA|TRBJ2-3
TGTGCCAGCAGCTTATTTGGACAGAGCACAGATACGCAGTATTTT
CASSLFGQSTDTQYF
>NA|TRBV9|NA|TRBJ2-6
TGTGCCAGCAGCGTAGCTACGGGTACTGGGGCCAACGTCCTGACTTTC
CASSVATGTGANVLTF
>TRBD2|TRBV19|once|TRBJ2-1
TGTGCCAGTAGTATACTAGCGGGGATCAATGAGCAGTTCTTC
CASSILAGINEQFF
>NA|TRBV7-2|once|TRBJ2-3
TGTGCCAGCAGCAACCCGATGAGTTCGACGCAGTATTTT
CASSNPMSSTQYF
>TRBD1|TRBV5-5|NA|TRBJ2-2
TGTGCCAGCAGCTTTCTTCCGACAGGGTCCACCGGGGAGCTGTTTTTT
CASSFLPTGSTGELFF
>NA|TRBV6-5|NA|TRBJ2-7
TGTGCCAGCAGTACCCAGGGTTCCTACGAGCAGTACTTC
CASSTQGSYEQYF
>TRBD1|TRBV2|NA|TRBJ2-4
TGTGCCAGCAGCGCTAACCCGGGGACAGAAAAAAACATTCAGTACTTC
CASSANPGTEKNIQYF
>TRBD2|TRBV10-2|NA|TRBJ2-5
TGCGCCAGCAGTGGAGGACTAGCGGGGGGCCAGGGGACCCAGTACTTC
CASSGGLAGGQGTQYF
>NA|TRBV5-6|NA|TRBJ2-5
TGTGCCAGCAGCTTAGAACGTCGGGAGACCCAGTACTTC
CASSLERRETQYF
>TRBD1|TRBV6-1|once|TRBJ2-5
TGTGCCAGCAGTGAGCCTGCGACAGGGTTTGAGACCCAGTACTTC
CASSEPATGFETQYF
>NA|TRBV28|NA|TRBJ1-2
TGTGCCAGCAGTTCCCCTCATAGTGGCTACACCTTC
CASSSPHSGYTF
>NA|TRBV10-3|many|TRBJ1-1
TGTGCCATCGCCCCCGGGACAAACACTGAAGCTTTCTTT
CAIAPGTNTEAFF
>TRBD1|TRBV5-1|NA|TRBJ1-1
TGCGCCAGCAGCCCGGAGGTTACAGGGGGCACTGAAGCTTTCTTT
CASSPEVTGGTEAFF
>TRBD1|TRBV5-1|NA|TRBJ2-2
TGCGCCAGCAGCCTCGAGACAGGGGGCAAGGGGGAGCTGTTTTTT
CASSLETGGKGELFF
>NA|TRBV10-3|NA|TRBJ2-2
TGTGCCATCAGTGAGTCGAATAGGGGCACCGGGGAGCTGTTTTTT
CAISESNRGTGELFF
>NA|TRBV11-2|NA|TRBJ2-3
TGTGCCAGCAGCTCGGGCAAGGGACTCCGCACAGATACGCAGTATTTT
CASSSGKGLRTDTQYF